Detailed here is one T cell receptor (beta chain). Antigen unknown. Each donor was nominally healthy when sampled (though unrecorded immune exposures were likely). The sample is drawn from a study of cytomegalovirus exposure and HLA in healthy donors. Notes on the study in general: TCR association rates varied by HLA locus in a later analysis, with DRB1 highest and HLA-C lowest. While the bulk of TCR sequences proved rare, some public TCRs turned up in many donors.

The CDR3 is 15 residues long. Germline values: CDR1 SGHRS, CDR2 YFSETQ. With 4 bases removed from V and 8 bases from J, the gap between germline ends came to 19 bases. Vbeta (60) and Jbeta (13) primers were used in the PCR. TCRdb's table, derived via immunoSEQ multiplex PCR, lists solely in-frame clones and lacks some. The specimen's table records about 55,000 clones. The receptor's source is a middle-aged man in good health and CMV-seropositive. Input material: PBMCs. This chain links TRBV5-1 with TRBJ2-1; D is possibly TRBD2 (6 bases). The CDR3, as DNA: TGCGCCAGCAGCCCCTCCGGGGCTAGCGCCGATGAGCAGTTCTTC. This codes for CASSPSGASADEQFF.